These 14 T cell receptor beta chains were sequenced from one sample in a study of shared clonotypes between healthy human individuals. Naive CD8 cells lacked CD45RO and underwent positive selection for CCR7, leaving out terminally differentiated effector memory CD45RA+ cells. Clones were read by immunoSEQ multiplex PCR, and TCRdb kept only the in-frame ones, dropping some. Found here are about 1.9 million clones, around 93% of them singletons; the top ten hold over 1.5%. Input material: naive CD8+ T cells from PBMCs. The origin of the receptors is a young man in good health. Some clones in this sample may be carry-over from other donors' samples.

In this sample, this clone turned up once. The J gene is TRBJ2-3, the V gene TRBV4-1; D possibly matches TRBD1 or TRBD2 (5 bases each). This CDR3 contains 15 residues. V was cut by 1 base and J by 6 bases, with 14 bases left in between. Germline V gene data show CDR1 as MGHRA and CDR2 as YSYEKL. The CDR3, as DNA: TGCGCCAGCAGCCAAGGAGGGTGGGGCGGGGATACGCAGTATTTT. It is translated as CASSQGGWGGDTQYF.

This chain connects TRBV19 to TRBJ1-2; TRBD1 aligns across 9 bases. CDR1 is LNHDA and CDR2 is SQIVND in the germline V gene (reference sequence). The V gene end was trimmed by 9 bases and the J gene end by 3 bases; junction bases not matched to a gene: 14. CDR3 size: 16 residues. CDR3 region: CASNRDRALGYYGYTF. As DNA, the CDR3 is TGTGCCAGCAACCGGGACAGGGCGCTTGGCTACTATGGCTACACCTTC.

This chain links TRBV5-1 with TRBJ1-1, with D unresolved. Trimming cost V 3 bases and J 3 bases, with 12 bases left between them. The CDR3 has 14 residues. Germline assignment: CDR1 SGHRS and CDR2 YFSETQ. Here the CDR3 DNA reads TGCGCCAGCAGCTCCCGGACGGGAGACACTGAAGCTTTCTTT. Protein product: CASSSRTGDTEAFF.

The rearrangement joins TRBV11-2 to TRBJ2-7; maybe TRBD2 (6 bases). From germline, CDR1 is SGHAT and CDR2 FQNNGV. The CDR3 spans 16 residues. The ends were cut back, 5 bases at V and 4 bases at J, with 21 bases in the middle. CDR3 amino acids: CASSDRRGLVGYEQYF. The CDR3 DNA follows: TGTGCCAGCAGCGACCGACGGGGACTTGTCGGATACGAGCAGTACTTC.

The rearrangement joins TRBV28 to TRBJ1-5, with 8 positions matching TRBD1. The junction had 7 bases not matched to a gene; V was cut back by 6 bases and J by 0 bases. Looked up from germline, CDR1 is MDHEN and CDR2 is SYDVKM. This CDR3 has 16 amino acids. The CDR3 DNA is TGTGCCAGCAGGACACGGACAGGGCATAGCAATCAGCCCCAGCATTTT. As protein: CASRTRTGHSNQPQHF.

The rearrangement uses TRBV5-1 and TRBJ1-4; the D is unclear. V lost 0 bases and J 3 bases, leaving 9 bases between the germline ends. CDR1 is SGHRS and CDR2 is YFSETQ in the germline V gene. The CDR3 runs 15 residues. CDR3 residues: CASSLAFPPNEKLFF. The DNA of the CDR3 is TGCGCCAGCAGCTTGGCCTTCCCCCCTAATGAAAAACTGTTTTTT.

The chain employs TRBV30 and TRBJ2-7; D is perhaps TRBD1 (5 bases). Germline CDR1 and CDR2: GTSNPN and SVGIG (reference sequence). The CDR3 runs 13 residues. Trimming cost V 5 bases and J 0 bases, with 11 bases left between them. The DNA for the CDR3 is TGTGCCTGGTCCGCCAGGGCCTCCTACGAGCAGTACTTC. Protein sequence: CAWSARASYEQYF.

The rearrangement links TRBV27 to TRBJ2-2, with D perhaps TRBD1 or TRBD2 (5 bases each). V was trimmed by 3 bases and J by 6 bases, leaving 20 bases between them. Germline V CDR1 and CDR2: MNHEY, SMNVEV (reference sequence). This CDR3 is 17 amino acids long. CDR3 bases: TGTGCCAGCAGTTTGGGCTCGAGGGACCCTCCTTCCGGGGAGCTGTTTTTT. This codes for CASSLGSRDPPSGELFF.

V gene TRBV6-7 combines with J gene TRBJ2-1; D uncertain. TRBV6-7 is flagged as an ORF with uncertain function. The ends were cut back, 0 bases at V and 3 bases at J, with 15 bases in the middle. The CDR3 covers 17 residues. The CDR3 DNA is TGTGCCAGCAGTTACTCCCAACCCCTAGACCTCTACAATGAGCAGTTCTTC. Residues: CASSYSQPLDLYNEQFF.

Of note for this clone: The sample has other DNA sequences that encode this CDR3 too. J is TRBJ1-1 and V is TRBV27; no clear D. The CDR3 covers 13 residues. With 0 bases removed from V and 4 bases from J, the gap between germline ends came to 6 bases. Germline V CDR1 and CDR2: MNHEY, SMNVEV (reference sequence). This CDR3 is CASSLSTVTEAFF. The CDR3 bases are TGTGCCAGCAGTTTATCCACTGTCACTGAAGCTTTCTTT.

This clone showed up just once. This chain links TRBV6-6 with TRBJ2-1; D ambiguous. Germline V gene data show CDR1 as MNHNY and CDR2 as SVGAGI (reference sequence). This CDR3 comprises 13 residues. The ends were cut back, 8 bases at V and 10 bases at J, with 18 bases in the middle. CDR3 loop: CASGWAAAKEQFF. Written as DNA, the CDR3 is TGTGCCAGCGGGTGGGCTGCCGCCAAGGAGCAGTTCTTC.

The chain combines TRBV7-9 with TRBJ1-2; 9 bases match TRBD1. This CDR3 has 16 residues. Germline lookup yields CDR1 SEHNR and CDR2 FQNEAQ (reference sequence). The ends lost 5 bases at V and 6 bases at J; junction bases unmatched: 13. CDR3 sequence reads: CASSPRRQGEPNGYTF. The CDR3 DNA is TGTGCCAGCAGCCCCCGCCGACAGGGGGAGCCGAATGGCTACACCTTC.

The chain couples TRBV6-1 to TRBJ2-1; D ambiguous. Germline values: CDR1 MNHNS, CDR2 SASEGT. There are 15 residues in the CDR3. The germline V and J ends were trimmed by 7 bases and 3 bases, with 16 bases remaining between them. As DNA, the CDR3 is TGTGCCAGCATAAGTTGGCAGTCCCTCTACAATGAGCAGTTCTTC. Encoded protein: CASISWQSLYNEQFF.

The rearrangement joins TRBV5-1 to TRBJ2-3; 13 nucleotides agree with TRBD2. The length of the CDR3 is 13 residues. Per germline, CDR1 SGHRS and CDR2 YFSETQ. V dropped 8 bases and J dropped 3; count of bases not matched to a gene: 0. In DNA, the CDR3 is TGCGCCAGGACTAGCGGGGGGACAGATACGCAGTATTTT. This gives the protein CARTSGGTDTQYF.